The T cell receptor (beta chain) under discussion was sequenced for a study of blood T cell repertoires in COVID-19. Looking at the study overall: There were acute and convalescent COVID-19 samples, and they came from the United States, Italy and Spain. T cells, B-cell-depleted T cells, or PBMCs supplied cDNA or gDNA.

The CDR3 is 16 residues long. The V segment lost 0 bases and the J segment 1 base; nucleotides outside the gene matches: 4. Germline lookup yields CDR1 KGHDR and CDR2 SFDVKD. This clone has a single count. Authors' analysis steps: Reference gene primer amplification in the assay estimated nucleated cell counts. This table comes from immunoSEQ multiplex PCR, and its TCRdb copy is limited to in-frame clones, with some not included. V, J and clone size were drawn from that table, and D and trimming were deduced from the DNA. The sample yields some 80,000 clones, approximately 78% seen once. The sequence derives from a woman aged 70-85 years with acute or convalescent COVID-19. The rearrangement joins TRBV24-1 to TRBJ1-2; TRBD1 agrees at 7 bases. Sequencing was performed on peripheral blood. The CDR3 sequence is CATSDLGTVRNYGYTF. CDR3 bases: TGTGCCACCAGTGATTTGGGGACAGTGCGTAACTATGGCTACACCTTC.